The rows below give T cell receptor beta chains drawn from one sample of a study of PD-1 and CTLA-4 blockade in melanoma. Clones were sequenced by immunoSEQ multiplex PCR, and TCRdb holds only the in-frame ones, with some missing. This table has almost 30,000 clones, roughly nine tenths appearing once. The material was CD8+ T cells from peripheral blood, obtained before anti-PD-1 treatment. The receptor set was obtained from a human donor with melanoma. The CDR3 runs from the conserved cysteine through the conserved F or W. The D gene is left open where the match is weak. Rows may omit the clone size; those that give it use once, few, many or a size class.

TRBV6-6,12,TRBJ2-1,NA,NA,TGTGCCAGCAGTTACGTATACAATGAGCAGTTCTTC,CASSYVYNEQFF
TRBV6-5,14,TRBJ2-1,TRBD1,NA,TGTGCCAGCACTCAGACAGGGCCCTACAATGAGCAGTTCTTC,CASTQTGPYNEQFF
TRBV10-1,12,TRBJ2-2,NA,few,TGCGCCAGTTCTAGCGTTACCGGGGAGCTGTTTTTT,CASSSVTGELFF
TRBV30,12,TRBJ2-7,NA,NA,TGTGCCTGGAACAGGGACTCCTACGAGCAGTACTTC,CAWNRDSYEQYF
TRBV29-1,12,TRBJ2-1,TRBD2,NA,TGCAGCGTTGGAGCGGGAGACAATGAGCAGTTCTTC,CSVGAGDNEQFF
TRBV2,13,TRBJ2-5,NA,NA,TGTGCCAGCAACGGAGGGACGGGAGAGACCCAGTACTTC,CASNGGTGETQYF
TRBV5-1,11,TRBJ2-1,NA,NA,TGCGCCAGCGGGGTCTACAATGAGCAGTTCTTC,CASGVYNEQFF
TRBV14,14,TRBJ1-1,NA,NA,TGTGCCAGCAGCCAAGCCCTAAGGGGCACTGAAGCTTTCTTT,CASSQALRGTEAFF
TRBV19,13,TRBJ2-3,NA,NA,TGTGCCAGTAGCCCTACCCCGGGGGATACGCAGTATTTT,CASSPTPGDTQYF
TRBV6-6,9,TRBJ2-7,NA,NA,TGTGCCTCGGGGGACGAGCAGTACTTC,CASGDEQYF
TRBV29-1,13,TRBJ2-1,TRBD2,NA,TGCAGCGTTGAGACTAGCGGGAGCAATGAGCAGTTCTTC,CSVETSGSNEQFF
TRBV2,15,TRBJ2-7,NA,medium-sized,TGTGCCAGCAGTGGTGGGCAGGTTGCCCCGGGCGAGCAGTACTTC,CASSGGQVAPGEQYF
TRBV18,15,TRBJ2-5,TRBD1,NA,TGTGCCAGCTCACCTACGCGGACAGGGCAAGAGACCCAGTACTTC,CASSPTRTGQETQYF
TRBV5-1,14,TRBJ1-2,NA,NA,TGCGCCAGCAGCGCACGGGAAGCTAACTATGGCTACACCTTC,CASSAREANYGYTF
TRBV7-9,12,TRBJ2-7,NA,NA,TGTGCCAGCAGCCCCGGGGCCTACGAGCAGTACTTC,CASSPGAYEQYF
TRBV27,14,TRBJ2-7,NA,few,TGTGCCAGCAGTTCTAGACTGACAATCTACGAGCAGTACTTC,CASSSRLTIYEQYF
TRBV7-9,13,TRBJ2-1,NA,NA,TGTGCCAGCAGCTTTACTAGCAGCAATGAGCAGTTCTTC,CASSFTSSNEQFF
TRBV6-5,14,TRBJ2-7,NA,NA,TGTGCCACTCAGACCCCCATCAGCTCCTACGAGCAGTACTTC,CATQTPISSYEQYF
TRBV7-2,17,TRBJ2-1,TRBD2,NA,TGTGCCAGCAGCTTACTGCCTAGCGGGTCCTCCTACAATGAGCAGTTCTTC,CASSLLPSGSSYNEQFF
TRBV6-5,15,TRBJ2-5,TRBD2,NA,TGTGCCAGCAGCCCCGTGGTAGCGGGGAAAGAGACCCAGTACTTC,CASSPVVAGKETQYF
TRBV7-9,15,TRBJ2-2,NA,NA,TGTGCCAGCAGCCTATCTAGCAGAGCCACCGGGGAGCTGTTTTTT,CASSLSSRATGELFF
TRBV27,13,TRBJ2-5,TRBD2,NA,TGTGCCAGCAGTCCACCGGGGGGGGAGACCCAGTACTTC,CASSPPGGETQYF
TRBV5-4,14,TRBJ2-7,TRBD1,NA,TGTGCCAGCAGCTTGCCGGGACAGTACTACGAGCAGTACTTC,CASSLPGQYYEQYF
TRBV11-2,16,TRBJ2-3,TRBD1,NA,TGTGCCAGCAGAAAGACAGGGTGGGGGAGCACAGATACGCAGTATTTT,CASRKTGWGSTDTQYF